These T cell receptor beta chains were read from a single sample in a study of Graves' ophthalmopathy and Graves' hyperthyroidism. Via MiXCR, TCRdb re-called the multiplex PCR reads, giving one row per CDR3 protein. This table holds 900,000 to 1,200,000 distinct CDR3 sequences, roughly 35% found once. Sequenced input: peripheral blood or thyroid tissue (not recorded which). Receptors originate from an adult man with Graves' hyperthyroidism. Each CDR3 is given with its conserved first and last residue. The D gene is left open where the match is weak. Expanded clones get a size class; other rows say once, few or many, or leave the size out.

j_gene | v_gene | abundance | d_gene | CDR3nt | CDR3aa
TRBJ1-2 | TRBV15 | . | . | TGTGCCACCAGCGAAACGCAGGGGACCAGGGAGGATAGATCAACCTTC | CATSETQGTREDRSTF
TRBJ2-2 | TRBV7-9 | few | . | TGTGCCAGCAGCGCCGACAGGCCTTGGGGCGGGGAGCTGTTTTTT | CASSADRPWGGELFF
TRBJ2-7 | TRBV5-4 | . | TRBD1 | TGTGCCAGCAGCTTTAGCCGGGACAGGGTTTACGAGCAGTACTTC | CASSFSRDRVYEQYF
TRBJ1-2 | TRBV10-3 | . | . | TGTGCCAGCAGCAGTCAGGGGCTCGGCTATGGCTACACCTTC | CASSSQGLGYGYTF
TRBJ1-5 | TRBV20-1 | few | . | TGCAGTGCTAGTATTAGGATGGGACTGGCGAATCAGCCCCAGCATTTT | CSASIRMGLANQPQHF
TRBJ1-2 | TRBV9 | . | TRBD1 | TGTGCCAGCAGCGTAGGGTCGGGACAGATTTACTACACCTTC | CASSVGSGQIYYTF
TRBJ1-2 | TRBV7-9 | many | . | TGTGCCAGCAGCTTCGATGGGGGCTATGGCTACACCTTC | CASSFDGGYGYTF
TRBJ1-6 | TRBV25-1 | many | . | TGTGCCAGCAGTGAGTGGCCGAATTCACCCCTCCACTTT | CASSEWPNSPLHF
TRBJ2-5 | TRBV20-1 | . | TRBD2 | TGCAGTGCTAGAAACCCGGGACTAGCGGGGACAGTTCAAGAGGCCCAGTACTTC | CSARNPGLAGTVQEAQYF
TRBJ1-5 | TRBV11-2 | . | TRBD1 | TGTGCCAGCAGTCCGCCCCGAACAGGGGGTCAGCCCCAGCATTTT | CASSPPRTGGQPQHF
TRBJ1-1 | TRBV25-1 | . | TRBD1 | TGTGCCAGCGGCAACTCAGGGGGCGAACCTGGCGTAGGAGCTTTCTTT | CASGNSGGEPGVGAFF
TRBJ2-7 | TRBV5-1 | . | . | TGCGCCAGCACCTCACAGGGCTACGAGCAGTACTTC | CASTSQGYEQYF
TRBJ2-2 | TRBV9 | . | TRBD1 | TGTGCCAGCAGCGGGGGACAGGGGACCGGGGAGCTGTTTTTT | CASSGGQGTGELFF
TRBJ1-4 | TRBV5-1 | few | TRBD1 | TGCGCCAGCAGCCTGTCCGGGACAGCAGCAACTAATGAAAAACTGTTTTTT | CASSLSGTAATNEKLFF
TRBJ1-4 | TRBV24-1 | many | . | TGTGCCACCAGTGACGGTGCTAATGAAAAACTGTTTTTT | CATSDGANEKLFF
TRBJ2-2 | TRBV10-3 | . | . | TGTGCCATCAGGCTACACGGAGAGACAGGGGAGCTGTTTTTT | CAIRLHGETGELFF
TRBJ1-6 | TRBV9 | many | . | TGTGCCAGCAGCGTTCCGAATTCACCCCTCCACTTT | CASSVPNSPLHF
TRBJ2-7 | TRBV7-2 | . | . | TGTGCCAGCAGTTCCGGGACCCCCTACGAGCAGTACTTC | CASSSGTPYEQYF
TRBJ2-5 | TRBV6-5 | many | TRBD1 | TGTGCCAGCAGTTACTGGGGACAGGGTACGGAGACCCAGTACTTC | CASSYWGQGTETQYF
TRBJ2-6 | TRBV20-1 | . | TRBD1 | TGCAGTGCTAGAGATCGTAGGGGGCGAACTCACCACTCTGGGGCCAACGTCCTGACTTTC | CSARDRRGRTHHSGANVLTF
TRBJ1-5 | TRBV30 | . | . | TGTGCCTGGGGGACAAGGAGCAATCAGCCCCAGCATTTT | CAWGTRSNQPQHF
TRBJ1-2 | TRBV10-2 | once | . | TGTGCCAGCTCACCACCAGCAGGAATCTATGGCTACACCTTC | CASSPPAGIYGYTF
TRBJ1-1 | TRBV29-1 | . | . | TGCAGCGTTGAAGCTTCAACGGGGGCAGAGACTGAAGCTTTCTTT | CSVEASTGAETEAFF
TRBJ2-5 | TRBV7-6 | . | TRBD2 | TGTGCCAGCAGCCAGTCCCTAGCGGGGCTTCCGGAGACCCAGTACTTC | CASSQSLAGLPETQYF
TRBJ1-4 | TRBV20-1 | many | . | TGCAGTGCTAGAGACGGTGAAAAACTGTTTTTT | CSARDGEKLFF
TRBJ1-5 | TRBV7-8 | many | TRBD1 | TGTGCCAGCAGCTTAGGTGACAGGGGGCGCGGGCAGCCCCAGCATTTT | CASSLGDRGRGQPQHF